The 17 T cell receptor beta chains below come from one sample, sequenced in a study of beta chain features in type 1 diabetes. Reverse transcribing all isolated RNA meant expressed TCRB transcripts were sequenced. Libraries were prepared by immunoSEQ multiplex PCR; TCRdb keeps only in-frame clonotypes and omits some of them. The sample lists about 350,000 clones; about 18% were seen once. Specimen: naive CD4+ T cells from blood. All receptors derive from a woman between 18 and 30 years old in good health.

This sequence joins TRBV6-5 and TRBJ2-7, with TRBD1 identical over 9 bases. Losses at the gene ends were 2 bases for V and 2 bases for J; bases not matched to a gene: 1. The CDR3 has 14 residues. Germline V gene lookup returns CDR1 MNHEY and CDR2 SVGAGI. The CDR3 coding sequence is TGTGCCAGCAGTTACCGGGACAGGGCCTACGAGCAGTACTTC. Its protein product is CASSYRDRAYEQYF.

This clone was observed a handful of times. The chain carries TRBV2 and TRBJ2-6; D not resolved. The germline V gene has CDR1 SNHLY and CDR2 FYNNEI. V lost 6 bases and J 0 bases, leaving 12 bases between the germline ends. The CDR3 contains 16 residues. CDR3 sequence reads: CASRRFILSGANVLTF. The CDR3 region has the DNA TGTGCCAGCAGGAGATTCATACTCTCTGGGGCCAACGTCCTGACTTTC.

This clone has only a few counts. The CDR3 region has the DNA TGTGCCAGCAGCCTGGGACAGGGAAACGAAAAACTGTTTTTT. Protein sequence: CASSLGQGNEKLFF. The chain uses TRBV7-9 and TRBJ1-4; 9 bases fit TRBD1. This CDR3 has 14 residues. J lost 8 bases, V lost 5 bases, and 6 bases had no gene match. Germline assignment: CDR1 SEHNR and CDR2 FQNEAQ (reference sequence).

V gene TRBV5-1 combines with J gene TRBJ2-5; TRBD1 matches 7 bases. The CDR3 length is 14 residues. Germline CDR1 reads SGHRS; CDR2 reads YFSETQ. J gave up 3 bases and V 3 bases, and 5 bases lay outside the gene matches. The CDR3 is CASSSSGTEETQYF. DNA of the CDR3: TGCGCCAGCAGCTCTTCCGGGACAGAAGAGACCCAGTACTTC.

The CDR3, as DNA: TGTGCCAGCCAGCGGTTGGAGGCGAACACTGAAGCTTTCTTT. Its protein product is CASQRLEANTEAFF. The rearrangement links TRBV27 to TRBJ1-1; D is undetermined. Germline CDR1 reads MNHEY; CDR2 reads SMNVEV (reference sequence). CDR3 length: 14 amino acids. V lost 8 bases to trimming and J lost 1 base, with 14 bases between them.

This clone has a handful of counts. J is TRBJ1-5 and V is TRBV7-2; 10 bases map to TRBD1. The germline gives CDR1 SGHTA, CDR2 FQGNSA. V lost 5 bases, J lost 2 bases, and 6 bases stayed unmatched. CDR3 length: 16 amino acids. This CDR3 reads CASSRVGTGGNQPQHF. The DNA for the CDR3 is TGTGCCAGCAGCCGAGTAGGGACAGGGGGCAATCAGCCCCAGCATTTT.

This clone was seen more than once but under ten times. V and J are TRBV25-1 and TRBJ2-3; TRBD2 agrees at 11 bases. Per the germline V gene, CDR1 is MGHDK and CDR2 is SYGVNS. This CDR3 is built from 14 residues. V shed 2 bases and J 6 bases; nucleotides not matched to a gene: 1. The DNA for the CDR3 is TGTGCCAGCAGTGAAACTAGCGGGAGTGATACGCAGTATTTT. Translated, it gives CASSETSGSDTQYF.

There are a few counts of this clone. CDR3 coding DNA: TGTGCCAGCAACCAGCTCGGCAGGGGGCCTTCCGGGGAGCTGTTTTTT. Its translation: CASNQLGRGPSGELFF. V is TRBV11-2 and J is TRBJ2-2, with 8 positions matching TRBD1. The CDR3 covers 16 residues. Losses at the gene ends were 7 bases for V and 6 bases for J; bases not matched to a gene: 13. CDR1 and CDR2 from the germline V gene are SGHAT and FQNNGV. Supplemented by reference TRBV11-2 and TRBJ2-2, the full variable domain reads EAGVAQSPRYKIIEKRQSVAFWCNPISGHATLYWYQQILGQGPKLLIQFQNNGVVDDSQLPKDRFSAERLKGVDSTLKIQPAKLEDSAVYLCASNQLGRGPSGELFFGEGSRLTVL.

The V and J genes are TRBV18 and TRBJ2-1; 8 nucleotides align to TRBD1. The CDR3 contains 16 residues. Unmatched junction bases numbered 13, after V lost 6 bases and J lost 6 bases. In germline, CDR1 is KGHSH, CDR2 LQKENI. In DNA form, the CDR3 reads TGTGCCAGCTCTGGAGCAAGTCGCAGGGGGCTCAATGAGCAGTTCTTC. This sequence encodes CASSGASRRGLNEQFF.

This clone has a handful of counts. V and J are TRBV30 and TRBJ2-7, with a weak D call TRBD2 (6 bases). V was trimmed by 5 bases and J by 7 bases, leaving 15 bases between them. This CDR3 spans 12 amino acids. In germline, CDR1 is GTSNPN, CDR2 SVGIG (reference sequence). The CDR3, as DNA: TGTGCCTGGGGGACTGGGGAAAGAGAGCAGTACTTC. It translates to CAWGTGEREQYF.

The table lists this clone with a few counts. This chain connects TRBV7-2 to TRBJ2-1; 8 bases are a match to TRBD1. Germline CDR1 reads SGHTA; CDR2 reads FQGNSA. J was trimmed by 6 bases and V by 5 bases; bases with no gene match: 9. The CDR3 sequence is 15 residues long. Here the CDR3 DNA reads TGTGCCAGCAGCCCCCGGCAGGGGGCTTTCAATGAGCAGTTCTTC. Its translation: CASSPRQGAFNEQFF. The full variable domain, its missing parts supplied by reference TRBV7-2 and TRBJ2-1, is GAGVSQSPSNKVTEKGKDVELRCDPISGHTALYWYRQSLGQGLEFLIYFQGNSAPDKSGLPSDRFSAERTGGSVSTLTIQRTQQEDSAVYLCASSPRQGAFNEQFFGPGTRLTVL.

The chain couples TRBV10-3 to TRBJ1-1; TRBD1 matches 7 bases. The CDR3 has 13 residues. J lost 1 base, V lost 5 bases, and 1 base had no gene match. The germline V gene encodes CDR1 ENHRY and CDR2 SYGVKD. The CDR3: CAISRQGNTEAFF. For the CDR3, the DNA is TGTGCCATCAGTAGACAGGGGAACACTGAAGCTTTCTTT.

V gene TRBV2 combines with J gene TRBJ2-1, with 9 nucleotides matching TRBD2. CDR1 SNHLY and CDR2 FYNNEI come from the germline V gene. The CDR3 has 13 amino acids. The junction had 4 bases not matched to a gene; V was cut back by 8 bases and J by 5 bases. The CDR3 spells CASEGGGDNEQFF. Here the CDR3 DNA reads TGTGCCAGCGAAGGCGGGGGGGACAATGAGCAGTTCTTC.

V is TRBV7-9 and J is TRBJ2-7; D not certain. In germline, CDR1 is SEHNR, CDR2 FQNEAQ (reference sequence). This CDR3 is built from 14 residues. The germline V and J ends were trimmed by 4 bases and 1 base, with 11 bases remaining between them. The CDR3 sequence is CASSSSAVSYEQYF. The CDR3 nucleotides are TGTGCCAGCAGCTCCTCGGCGGTTTCCTACGAGCAGTACTTC.

This chain links TRBV19 with TRBJ2-3, with 8 bases matching TRBD2. With V trimmed by 3 bases and J by 8 bases, 10 bases remained unmatched. The germline CDR1 and CDR2 sequences are LNHDA and SQIVND (reference sequence). The CDR3 extends over 15 amino acids. CDR3 coding DNA: TGTGCCAGTAGTATCGCGGGAGGAGCCCAGTTTACGCAGTATTTT. It is translated as CASSIAGGAQFTQYF.

A few counts support this clone. The CDR3 is CASSYLGTTTYNEQFF. The DNA for the CDR3 is TGTGCCAGCAGTTACCTCGGGACAACAACTTACAATGAGCAGTTCTTC. This sequence joins TRBV6-6 and TRBJ2-1, with D possibly being TRBD1 (6 bases). CDR1 is MNHNY, CDR2 SVGAGI, per germline (reference sequence). The V end lost 2 bases, the J end lost 4 bases, and 15 bases lay between the germline ends. The CDR3 contains 16 residues.

This chain links TRBV6-5 with TRBJ2-5; 11 bases align to TRBD2. The CDR3 totals 14 residues. J was trimmed by 5 bases and V by 10 bases; bases with no gene match: 9. Germline CDR1 and CDR2: MNHEY and SVGAGI. The chain's CDR3 is CATSTGTSGETQYF. The CDR3 DNA sequence: TGTGCCACTTCAACCGGGACTAGCGGCGAGACCCAGTACTTC.